Listed here are 3 T cell receptor beta chains from one sample, sequenced in a study of CXCR3-negative and CXCR3-positive naive CD8 T cells. Carrying UMI labels, the TRB cDNA libraries were prepared through 5' RACE. TCRdb re-called the 5' RACE reads and catalogs CDR3 proteins one per entry, DNA excluded. This sample's table has 70,000 to 100,000 distinct CDR3 sequences. Source material: naive CXCR3- CD8+ T cells from blood. The sample's subset: CD45RO-CCR7+CD27+CD95- naive CD8+ T cells lacking CXCR3 (TNR3-). These TCRs come from a human donor in good health. Some clones in this sample may be carry-over from other donors' samples.

This sequence joins TRBV29-1 and TRBJ1-1. Germline loops: CDR1 SQVTM, CDR2 ANQGSEA. This CDR3 contains 11 residues. The chain's CDR3 is CSGEGDTEAFF. The full variable domain, in which reference TRBV29-1 and TRBJ1-1 provide the parts outside the CDR3, is SAVISQKPSRDICQRGTSLTIQCQVDSQVTMMFWYRQQPGQSLTLIATANQGSEATYESGFVIDKFPISRPNLTFSTLTVSNMSPEDSSIYLCSGEGDTEAFFGQGTRLTVV.

The rearrangement joins TRBV5-1 to TRBJ1-2; the D call of TRBD1 rests on TCRdb alone, since no DNA is present to check it. CDR3 length: 15 amino acids. CDR1 and CDR2 from the germline V gene are SGHRS and YFSETQ. CDR3 region: CASRPRTGVDYGYTF.

The chain couples TRBV29-1 to TRBJ2-5; TCRdb outputs TRBD1, but without DNA this stays unchecked. The germline CDR1 and CDR2 sequences are SQVTM and ANQGSEA. The CDR3 spans 16 residues. The CDR3 region is CSVEFWARGMEETQYF. The full variable domain, its missing parts supplied by reference TRBV29-1 and TRBJ2-5, is SAVISQKPSRDICQRGTSLTIQCQVDSQVTMMFWYRQQPGQSLTLIATANQGSEATYESGFVIDKFPISRPNLTFSTLTVSNMSPEDSSIYLCSVEFWARGMEETQYFGPGTRLLVL.